Below, 25 T cell receptor beta chains from the same sample are listed, as sequenced in a study of T cell responses to AZD1222 COVID-19 vaccine. Measured with immunoSEQ multiplex PCR; TCRdb has only the in-frame clones, and not every one. Among 90,000 to 100,000 clones listed, almost 90% were seen once. Sequencing used peripheral blood, obtained 28 days after the second AZD1222 dose. The receptors were sampled from an adult who received the AZD1222 COVID-19 vaccine.

This clone has a single count. This sequence joins TRBV19 and TRBJ1-2; 8 bases agree with TRBD1. The junction had 7 bases not matched to a gene; V was cut back by 5 bases and J by 8 bases. Germline V gene sequence: CDR1 LNHDA, CDR2 SQIVND (reference sequence). The CDR3 covers 13 residues. CDR3 residues: CASSRQGFTGYTF. The CDR3 coding sequence is TGTGCCAGTAGTCGACAGGGGTTTACCGGCTACACCTTC. Full variable domain (missing parts from reference TRBV19 and TRBJ1-2): DGGITQSPKYLFRKEGQNVTLSCEQNLNHDAMYWYRQDPGQGLRLIYYSQIVNDFQKGDIAEGYSVSREKKESFPLTVTSAQKNPTAFYLCASSRQGFTGYTFGSGTRLTVV.

This chain joins TRBV5-4 and TRBJ1-2, with 7 bases aligning to TRBD1. The CDR3 runs to 17 residues. Germline V lookup: CDR1 SGHNT, CDR2 YYREEE (reference sequence). The V segment lost 4 bases and the J segment 0 bases; nucleotides outside the gene matches: 12. The CDR3 loop is CASSVKTGNAANYGYTF. The CDR3 coding sequence is TGTGCCAGCAGCGTTAAGACAGGGAATGCGGCTAACTATGGCTACACCTTC.

This rearrangement joins TRBV9 to TRBJ2-3; D perhaps matches TRBD1 (6 bases). With 4 bases removed from V and 4 bases from J, the gap between germline ends came to 19 bases. CDR1 is SGDLS and CDR2 is YYNGEE in the germline V gene. The CDR3 covers 16 residues. The CDR3 region has the DNA TGTGCCAGCAGCTCCTATTGGGGCAGGGGCTCAGATACGCAGTATTTT. Translated, it gives CASSSYWGRGSDTQYF.

This clone is judged medium-sized. This chain joins TRBV4-1 and TRBJ1-3; D is ambiguous. Germline V CDR1 and CDR2: MGHRA, YSYEKL. This CDR3 region has 15 residues. Deletions cut 5 bases from V and 2 bases from J, with 13 bases between. CDR3 protein: CASSVTWGTGNTIYF. CDR3 DNA: TGCGCCAGCAGCGTTACCTGGGGTACTGGAAACACCATATATTTT.

This sequence joins TRBV25-1 and TRBJ1-3, with 9 nucleotides matching TRBD1. The germline CDR1 and CDR2 sequences are MGHDK and SYGVNS. After removal of 0 bases from V and 0 bases from J, the junction contained 3 bases not matched to a gene. The CDR3 totals 17 residues. This CDR3 is CASSEYGQGSSGNTIYF. The CDR3 region has the DNA TGTGCCAGCAGTGAATACGGACAGGGGAGCTCTGGAAACACCATATATTTT.

This clone has just a few counts. The chain has TRBV6-1 and TRBJ2-1; the D is unclear. CDR1 is MNHNS, CDR2 SASEGT, per germline. The CDR3 length is 17 residues. The germline V and J ends were trimmed by 2 bases and 6 bases, with 20 bases remaining between them. The DNA of the CDR3 is TGTGCCAGCAGTGAATATTTTGCTGGGTCACCGATCAATGAGCAGTTCTTC. Translated: CASSEYFAGSPINEQFF.

The J gene is TRBJ1-2, the V gene TRBV12-3 or TRBV12-4; tentatively, D is TRBD1 (5 bases). The CDR3 runs to 13 residues. V gave up 7 bases and J gave up 7 bases, with 16 bases separating them. CDR3 sequence: CASTLRGWIGYTF. Here the CDR3 DNA reads TGTGCCAGCACCCTCCGGGGGTGGATTGGCTACACCTTC.

This clone was counted once. J is TRBJ1-2 and V is TRBV6-4; TRBD1 aligns across 7 bases. The CDR3 has 14 residues. V trimming: 6 bases; J trimming: 8 bases; junction bases outside the gene matches: 12. Germline V gene sequence: CDR1 MRHNA, CDR2 SNTAGT. As DNA, the CDR3 is TGTGCCAGCAGACGGACAGGCGCCCTGGCAGGCTACACCTTC. Translation: CASRRTGALAGYTF.

Comments on this clone: One end of the junction fails to match germline, which may point to a read error. The chain joins TRBV3-1 (or the pseudogene TRBV3-2) to TRBJ1-2, with D unclear. From germline, CDR1 is LGHDT and CDR2 YNNKEL (reference sequence). CDR3 length: 12 residues. As DNA, the CDR3 is TGTGCCAGCAGCCAACGGACTACTGGCTGCACCTTC. This translates into CASSQRTTGCTF.

The chain uses TRBV16 and TRBJ1-6, with D unresolved. Germline CDR1 reads KGHSY; CDR2 reads FQNENV. The CDR3 sequence is 16 residues long. Trimming pared 1 base from V and 6 bases from J, leaving 13 bases between. CDR3 nucleotides: TGTGCCAGCAGCCAATTTGAGGGTTGGCCTAATTCACCCCTCCACTTT. Translating gives CASSQFEGWPNSPLHF.

The genes are TRBV9 and TRBJ1-3; tentatively, D is TRBD1 (6 bases). Trimming took 3 bases from V and 6 from J, leaving 16 bases between them. The CDR3 is 15 residues long. CDR1 SGDLS and CDR2 YYNGEE come from the germline V gene. DNA for the CDR3: TGTGCCAGCAGCGAGGGGGACGGAAAGGAAAACACCATATATTTT. This translates into CASSEGDGKENTIYF. The complete variable domain, with remaining parts taken from reference TRBV9 and TRBJ1-3, reads DSGVTQTPKHLITATGQRVTLRCSPRSGDLSVYWYQQSLDQGLQFLIQYYNGEERAKGNILERFSAQQFPDLHSELNLSSLELGDSALYFCASSEGDGKENTIYFGEGSWLTVV.

The gene calls are TRBV27 and TRBJ2-7, with TRBD1 matching 9 bases. This CDR3 has 13 amino acids. The germline gives CDR1 MNHEY, CDR2 SMNVEV (reference sequence). Losses at the gene ends were 3 bases for V and 4 bases for J; bases not matched to a gene: 1. CDR3 protein: CASSFGTGYEQYF. CDR3 coding DNA: TGTGCCAGCAGTTTCGGGACAGGGTACGAGCAGTACTTC.

The CDR3 sequence: CASSRWTDDYGYTF. CDR3 bases: TGTGCCAGCAGTAGGTGGACAGACGACTATGGCTACACCTTC. This sequence joins TRBV2 and TRBJ1-2; the D gene is possibly TRBD1 (6 bases). Trimming stripped 5 bases from V and 3 bases from J, with 13 bases between. This CDR3 has 14 residues. Germline V CDR1 and CDR2: SNHLY, FYNNEI.

The rearrangement links TRBV19 to TRBJ1-2; tentatively, D is TRBD1 (6 bases). V was clipped by 7 bases and J by 6 bases, with 12 bases between them. The germline CDR1 and CDR2 sequences are LNHDA and SQIVND (reference sequence). CDR3 length: 12 residues. The CDR3, as DNA: TGTGCCAGTACTCCCCCAGGGGATGGCTACACCTTC. Translating it yields CASTPPGDGYTF.

This rearrangement joins TRBV7-9 to TRBJ1-3, with a possible D match to TRBD1 (5 bases). CDR3 length equals 12 residues. V gave up 0 bases and J gave up 15 bases, with 12 bases separating them. Germline V lookup: CDR1 SEHNR, CDR2 FQNEAQ (reference sequence). CDR3 bases: TGTGCCAGCAGCTTAGCGTCGCGGGACTCATATTTT. It specifies CASSLASRDSYF.

This clone was seen more than once but under ten times. The chain is built from TRBV19 and TRBJ1-1; D gene unclear. Germline V lookup: CDR1 LNHDA, CDR2 SQIVND (reference sequence). The V end was cut by 3 bases, the J end by 3 bases, with 11 bases between. The CDR3 covers 14 residues. The CDR3 loop reads CASSMDSVHTEAFF. CDR3 DNA: TGTGCCAGTAGTATGGATTCGGTGCACACTGAAGCTTTCTTT.

The chain is built from TRBV7-8 and TRBJ2-7; 9 positions agree with TRBD1. After removal of 4 bases from V and 3 bases from J, the junction contained 10 bases not matched to a gene. Germline V gives CDR1 SGHVS, CDR2 FQNEAQ. The CDR3 spans 16 residues. CDR3 residues: CASSSSYGTGYYEQYF. The CDR3 DNA sequence: TGTGCCAGCAGCTCCTCGTACGGGACAGGGTACTACGAGCAGTACTTC.

In DNA, the CDR3 is TGTGCCATCAGTGTGGGGACAGGGGCCGGGGACGGGGAAGCTTTCTTT. Encoded protein: CAISVGTGAGDGEAFF. The chain combines TRBV10-3 with TRBJ1-1, with TRBD1 matching over 10 bases. Unmatched junction bases numbered 13, after V lost 4 bases and J lost 8 bases. CDR1 is ENHRY, CDR2 SYGVKD, per germline. The CDR3 has 16 residues.

This chain links TRBV30 with TRBJ1-3; the D is unclear. V was cut by 5 bases and J by 4 bases, with 6 bases left in between. The CDR3 is 11 residues long. Per germline, CDR1 GTSNPN and CDR2 SVGIG (reference sequence). DNA for the CDR3: TGTGCCTGGGGATCAGGAAACACCATATATTTT. Amino acids: CAWGSGNTIYF.

The chain carries TRBV19 and TRBJ2-7, with 7 bases aligning to TRBD2. V dropped 0 bases and J dropped 1; count of bases not matched to a gene: 15. Germline lookup yields CDR1 LNHDA and CDR2 SQIVND (reference sequence). CDR3 length equals 19 residues. The CDR3 DNA sequence: TGTGCCAGTAGTATAGATCGATGCGGGAGCTATTTTCGTTCCTACGAGCAGTACTTC. It translates to CASSIDRCGSYFRSYEQYF.

V usage is TRBV7-8 and J usage is TRBJ1-5; D may be TRBD1 (5 bases). The V end lost 4 bases, the J end lost 4 bases, and 14 bases lay between the germline ends. In germline, CDR1 is SGHVS, CDR2 FQNEAQ. CDR3 length equals 15 residues. CDR3 protein: CASSSRDRLNQPQHF. The CDR3 region has the DNA TGTGCCAGCAGCTCCCGGGACCGTCTTAATCAGCCCCAGCATTTT.

The V and J genes are TRBV27 and TRBJ1-1; D unresolved. The V end was cut by 2 bases, the J end by 2 bases, with 18 bases between. Germline assignment: CDR1 MNHEY and CDR2 SMNVEV (reference sequence). The CDR3 has 17 amino acids. The CDR3 protein is CASSLRLAVAPNTEAFF. In DNA, the CDR3 is TGTGCCAGCAGTTTACGCCTTGCCGTGGCACCCAACACTGAAGCTTTCTTT.

This chain joins TRBV7-6 and TRBJ2-5; D remains ambiguous. The germline V and J ends were trimmed by 4 bases and 1 base, with 1 base remaining between them. CDR1 is SGHVS and CDR2 is FNYEAQ in the germline V gene. The CDR3 runs 11 residues. The chain's CDR3 is CASSSQETQYF. DNA for the CDR3: TGTGCCAGCAGCTCCCAAGAGACCCAGTACTTC.

This clone was seen a few times. This chain connects TRBV6-1 to TRBJ1-5; 10 bases match TRBD1. Unmatched junction bases numbered 9, after V lost 3 bases and J lost 7 bases. CDR3 size: 16 residues. Germline values: CDR1 MNHNS, CDR2 SASEGT. The CDR3 nucleotides are TGTGCCAGCAGTGACCAGCCGACAGGGGGCAGCCAGCCCCAGCATTTT. Amino acid sequence: CASSDQPTGGSQPQHF.

This clone was seen only a few times. The gene calls are TRBV30 and TRBJ1-1; the D is unclear. V was shortened by 7 bases and J by 1 base, with 7 bases between the two germline ends. CDR1 and CDR2 from the germline V gene are GTSNPN and SVGIG (reference sequence). There are 11 residues in the CDR3. Written as DNA, the CDR3 is TGTGCCTCGTCCCAGAACACTGAAGCTTTCTTT. It encodes CASSQNTEAFF.